Following are 4 T cell receptor beta chains from one sample sequenced in a study of long-term antiretroviral therapy in people with HIV. Running of the v3.0 immunoSEQ assay took place at survey level. Generated by immunoSEQ multiplex PCR, the TCRdb table keeps only in-frame clones and is missing some. The table records fewer than 20,000 clones, 78% of them present only once. The specimen was unsorted PBMCs, collected 0.3 years after starting antiretroviral therapy. These receptors all stem from a woman between 45 and 60 years old with HIV.

The V and J genes are TRBV4-2 and TRBJ2-5, with D possibly being TRBD1 (7 bases). The CDR3 covers 14 residues. Germline V lookup: CDR1 LGHNA, CDR2 YNFKEQ. Trimming stripped 4 bases from V and 7 bases from J, with 16 bases between. CDR3 nucleotide sequence: TGTGCCAGCAGCCCCCTGGCGGGACAGACGACCCAGTACTTC. It yields the protein CASSPLAGQTTQYF.

The chain carries TRBV30 and TRBJ1-5, with TRBD1 matching 9 bases. CDR3 length: 14 amino acids. Germline loops: CDR1 GTSNPN, CDR2 SVGIG (reference sequence). The CDR3 region has the DNA TGTGCTGCGGGGGGACAGGGCTCAGTACAGCCCCAGCATTTT. As protein: CAAGGQGSVQPQHF.

This chain connects TRBV15 to TRBJ1-1; D gene ambiguous. Trimming stripped 0 bases from V and 1 base from J, with 9 bases between. The V gene's germline CDR1 is LNHNV and CDR2 YYDKDF (reference sequence). There are 15 residues in the CDR3. The CDR3 coding sequence is TGTGCCACCAGCAGAGAGGGCAGTGGGAACACTGAAGCTTTCTTT. Encoded protein: CATSREGSGNTEAFF.

V and J are TRBV18 and TRBJ2-3; 9 bases are shared with TRBD1. The CDR3 is 15 amino acids. Per germline, CDR1 KGHSH and CDR2 LQKENI. Trimming at V came to 2 bases and at J to 5 bases, leaving 5 bases not matched to a gene. CDR3 sequence: CASSPSQGAGDTQYF. The DNA of the CDR3 is TGTGCCAGCTCACCATCACAGGGGGCAGGAGATACGCAGTATTTT.